The clone carrying this T cell receptor beta chain was seen more than once but under ten times. The data originate from a study of blood T cells in healthy people across ages. The CDR3 totals 15 residues. Germline V gene data show CDR1 as DFQATT and CDR2 as SNEGSKA (reference sequence). V lost 3 bases, J lost 4 bases, and 16 bases lay in between. A sample-barcoded 5' primer and a J-beta primer mix were used in a second PCR of roughly 7 to 11 cycles. TCRdb processed the 5' RACE reads anew with MiXCR; each CDR3 protein has one entry. This sample yields nearly 800,000 distinct CDR3 sequences, of which more than 55% are seen a single time; around a quarter belongs to the top ten.

This TCR came from a middle-aged man in good health. Sequencing was done on a sample of blood. This chain links TRBV20-1 with TRBJ2-1; tentatively, D is TRBD1 (5 bases). CDR3 sequence reads: CSASGQGLKYNEQFF. As DNA, the CDR3 is TGCAGTGCTAGTGGGCAGGGTTTAAAGTACAATGAGCAGTTCTTC.